This is a list of T cell receptor beta chains from one sample in a study of blood T cell repertoires in COVID-19. Sequencing used immunoSEQ multiplex PCR; TCRdb keeps in-frame clones, though not all of them. The sample lists 60,000 to 95,000 clones; about nine tenths were seen once. The sequenced sample consisted of peripheral blood. The receptors stem from a woman in her fifties or sixties with acute or convalescent COVID-19. Both conserved end residues are part of each CDR3. The D gene is left open where the match is weak. A row's size may be missing; if present it is once, few, many or a size class.

V	D	size	J	DNA	CDR3
TRBV5-1	.	.	TRBJ2-7	TGCGCCAGCAGCTCTAACTACGAGCAGTACTTC	CASSSNYEQYF
TRBV2	TRBD1	.	TRBJ1-5	TGTGCCAGCGACAGGGGGAATCAGCCCCAGCATTTT	CASDRGNQPQHF
TRBV7-9	.	.	TRBJ1-1	TGTGCCAGCAGCTCCCCCGTGGGGCTGAACACTGAAGCTTTCTTT	CASSSPVGLNTEAFF
TRBV12-3/TRBV12-4	.	.	TRBJ1-6	TGTGCCAGCAGGTCCCAGGCAATTTCACCCCTCCACTTT	CASRSQAISPLHF
TRBV12-1	.	.	TRBJ2-7	TGTGCCAGCAGCTTGACCCCGGGACTCAGAGGAGCCTACGAGCAGTACTTC	CASSLTPGLRGAYEQYF
TRBV4-1	TRBD1	.	TRBJ1-3	TGCGCCAGCAGCTTTATACAGGGGTCAGGAAACACCATATATTTT	CASSFIQGSGNTIYF
TRBV19	.	.	TRBJ1-4	TGTGCCAGTGTAGGGGGATATAATGAAAAACTGTTTTTT	CASVGGYNEKLFF
TRBV18	TRBD1	few	TRBJ2-7	TGTGCCAGCTCACAAGCCGGGACAGGGACCTCCTACGAGCAGTACTTC	CASSQAGTGTSYEQYF
TRBV7-2	.	.	TRBJ1-4	TGTGCCAGCAGCGGGGCGGACCGCGTGGATGAAAAACTGTTTTTT	CASSGADRVDEKLFF
TRBV15	TRBD2	.	TRBJ2-2	TGTGCCACCAGCAGAGATCCCCCCGGGAGGGATAACACCGGGGAGCTGTTTTTT	CATSRDPPGRDNTGELFF
TRBV3-1/TRBV3-2	TRBD2	.	TRBJ2-7	TGTGCCAGCAGCCAAGATTTAGCGGGAGTCTCCTACGAGCAGTACTTC	CASSQDLAGVSYEQYF
TRBV11-2	.	.	TRBJ1-1	TGTGCCAGCAGCTCTAGGAGCGACACTGAAGCTTTCTTT	CASSSRSDTEAFF
TRBV10-1	.	.	TRBJ1-1	TGCGCCAGCAGTGAATCTGCCCAGGGCGCGCGAGCTTTCTTT	CASSESAQGARAFF
TRBV5-4	TRBD1	.	TRBJ1-2	TGTGCCAGCAGCTCGAAAGAGACAGGGTGGGGCGGCTACACCTTC	CASSSKETGWGGYTF
TRBV5-1	TRBD1	.	TRBJ1-1	TGCGCCAGCAGCTTGGATGGGACAGGGGGCAGGGGCACTGAAGCTTTCTTT	CASSLDGTGGRGTEAFF
TRBV6-5	.	.	TRBJ1-6	TGTGCCAGCAGCCGACTTACCGACGGATCTTCACCCCTCCACTTT	CASSRLTDGSSPLHF
TRBV7-9	.	.	TRBJ2-1	TGTGCCAGCAGCTTAAGGGCTAGCTCGGGATACGCCTACAATGAGCAGTTCTTC	CASSLRASSGYAYNEQFF
TRBV9	.	.	TRBJ1-1	TGTGCCAGCAGCCCGAGCGGGACAACGAACACTGAAGCTTTCTTT	CASSPSGTTNTEAFF
TRBV7-3	.	once	TRBJ1-2	TGTGCCAGCAGCCCTAGGGGCTATGGCTACACCTTC	CASSPRGYGYTF
TRBV30	.	.	TRBJ1-4	TGTGCCTGGAGTATAGCGGGAGTAAGAAATGAAAAACTGTTTTTT	CAWSIAGVRNEKLFF
TRBV27	.	.	TRBJ1-2	TGTGCCAGCAGCTTATCCTCGAACTATGGCTACACCTTC	CASSLSSNYGYTF
TRBV5-6	.	.	TRBJ2-5	TGTGCCAGCAGCTTGGTACCGTTCGGTGGCCAAGAGACCCAGTACTTC	CASSLVPFGGQETQYF